This T cell receptor beta chain was recovered during a study of PD-L1 blockade in urothelial cancer. Study details: Median T cell yield per blood sample was about 150,000 cells.

The time point is: pretreatment peripheral blood. The diagnosis in patients was locally advanced or metastatic urothelial carcinoma. A total of 1 to 8 samples per patient were collected pretreatment and on-treatment. Sequenced by immunoSEQ multiplex PCR; TCRdb stores in-frame clones only, minus some. The table has 70,000 to 75,000 clones, 65% to 85% seen once. This CDR3 has 15 residues. In germline, CDR1 is MNHEY, CDR2 SMNVEV (reference sequence). The V gene lost 2 bases and the J gene lost 1 base, with 10 bases spanning the gap. This TCR came from a woman between 70 and 85 years old with urothelial cancer. The sample here was PBMCs, taken around atezolizumab (anti-PD-L1) treatment. The J gene is TRBJ2-3, the V gene TRBV27, with D perhaps matching TRBD1 (5 bases). For the CDR3, the DNA is TGTGCCAGCAGTTTACCCCCAGGGCGCACAGATACGCAGTATTTT. Its protein is CASSLPPGRTDTQYF.